Presented here are 24 T cell receptor beta chains from one specimen sequenced in a study of T cell clonotyping in hematopoietic cell transplantation. Time point reported: recipient sample about 28 days before transplant, after cytoreduction. Clones were sequenced by immunoSEQ multiplex PCR, and TCRdb holds only the in-frame ones, with some missing. The data contain 25,000 to 35,000 clones, about 92% of them singletons. Sequenced material: peripheral blood mononuclear cells, taken before stem cell transplant. The receptors shown here come from a man in his forties or fifties with acute myeloid leukemia. Some clones in this sample may be carry-over from other donors' samples.

The chain combines TRBV7-2 with TRBJ2-7, with D perhaps TRBD2 (6 bases). This CDR3 is built from 16 residues. The V gene's germline CDR1 is SGHTA and CDR2 FQGNSA. V dropped 3 bases and J dropped 0 bases, with 15 bases sitting between them. The CDR3 sequence is CASSLGGTRLSYEQYF. The DNA for the CDR3 is TGTGCCAGCAGCTTGGGCGGGACGCGTCTCTCCTACGAGCAGTACTTC.

J is TRBJ2-2 and V is TRBV23-1; D not certain. TRBV23-1 is an open reading frame, and its role is uncertain. The V gene lost 8 bases and the J gene lost 3 bases, with 13 bases spanning the gap. CDR3 length equals 14 residues. The CDR3 DNA follows: TGCGCCAGCCGCCACCCGTCGGACACCGGGGAGCTGTTTTTT. This codes for CASRHPSDTGELFF.

V is TRBV9 and J is TRBJ1-3, with D unclear. The CDR3 totals 17 residues. Germline V CDR1 and CDR2: SGDLS, YYNGEE. The V end lost 4 bases, the J end lost 0 bases, and 17 bases lay between the germline ends. This CDR3 reads CASSPNPTVFSGNTIYF. As DNA, the CDR3 is TGTGCCAGCAGCCCGAACCCTACAGTTTTCTCTGGAAACACCATATATTTT.

The V gene is TRBV7-2, the J gene TRBJ2-2; a weak D match, TRBD1 (6 bases). Deletions cut 1 base from V and 5 bases from J, with 8 bases between. Germline CDR1 SGHTA, CDR2 FQGNSA. This CDR3 is built from 14 residues. Here the CDR3 reads CASSLDRVTGELFF. The CDR3, as DNA: TGTGCCAGCAGCTTAGACAGGGTTACCGGGGAGCTGTTTTTT.

This clone was found once. The chain uses TRBV7-9 and TRBJ2-3; 8 bases line up with TRBD2. V lost 9 bases, J lost 3 bases, and 8 bases stayed unmatched. The CDR3 covers 14 residues. The germline gives CDR1 SEHNR, CDR2 FQNEAQ (reference sequence). This CDR3 is CARSSGSRTDTQYF. The CDR3 nucleotides read TGTGCCAGGAGCAGCGGGAGTCGGACAGATACGCAGTATTTT.

This clone has just one count. The rearrangement joins TRBV28 to TRBJ2-7; 9 positions match TRBD1. CDR3 length equals 17 residues. Germline CDR1 MDHEN, CDR2 SYDVKM. V lost 5 bases, J lost 3 bases, and 14 bases stayed unmatched. The CDR3 sequence: CASSPPGDRVSFYEQYF. Written as DNA, the CDR3 is TGTGCCAGCAGTCCTCCCGGGGACAGGGTTTCTTTCTACGAGCAGTACTTC.

The CDR3 is CASTTFSLGQGVANYGYTF. In DNA, the CDR3 is TGTGCCAGCACCACTTTCAGCCTGGGACAGGGTGTAGCTAACTATGGCTACACCTTC. The chain employs TRBV28 and TRBJ1-2, with 9 bases matching TRBD1. Per germline, CDR1 MDHEN and CDR2 SYDVKM. With 7 bases clipped from V and 0 bases from J, the junction kept 18 bases outside the gene matches. CDR3 length equals 19 residues.

V gene TRBV5-4 combines with J gene TRBJ2-6; possible D gene TRBD1, 5 bases. Germline V lookup: CDR1 SGHNT, CDR2 YYREEE (reference sequence). Trimming left V 2 bases short and J 4 bases short, with 10 bases between. This CDR3 is 15 amino acids long. The CDR3 here is CASSFQGAGANVLTF. CDR3 DNA: TGTGCCAGCAGCTTTCAGGGTGCCGGGGCCAACGTCCTGACTTTC.

This sequence joins TRBV9 and TRBJ1-2; D remains ambiguous. The ends were cut back, 0 bases at V and 6 bases at J, with 12 bases in the middle. Per the germline V gene, CDR1 is SGDLS and CDR2 is YYNGEE. The CDR3 covers 14 residues. This chain's CDR3 is CASSVVNSPHGYTF. The CDR3 DNA reads TGTGCCAGCAGCGTAGTAAACAGCCCGCATGGCTACACCTTC.

This clone was detected only once. As DNA, the CDR3 is TGCGCCAGCAGCCAATATGGGACAGGGGGCGCAAATACGCAGTATTTT. Protein: CASSQYGTGGANTQYF. The chain joins TRBV4-3 to TRBJ2-3, with 12 nucleotides matching TRBD1. Germline V lookup: CDR1 LGHNA, CDR2 YSLEER. This CDR3 has 16 residues. V lost 2 bases and J lost 7; bases outside the gene matches: 7.

CDR3 sequence: CASSYGRGTYEQYF. Here the CDR3 DNA reads TGTGCCAGCAGTTACGGCAGGGGCACCTACGAGCAGTACTTC. The chain is built from TRBV6-5 and TRBJ2-7; maybe TRBD1 (6 bases). The V gene lost 2 bases and the J gene lost 2 bases, with 10 bases spanning the gap. This CDR3 contains 14 residues. The germline V gene has CDR1 MNHEY and CDR2 SVGAGI.

V and J are TRBV28 and TRBJ1-2; D unresolved. The V gene's germline CDR1 is MDHEN and CDR2 SYDVKM. Trimming shortened V by 10 bases and J by 0 bases, and 15 bases separated the two germline ends. This CDR3 has 14 residues. The CDR3 is CAIGRALANYGYTF. As DNA, the CDR3 is TGTGCCATCGGAAGGGCCTTAGCTAACTATGGCTACACCTTC.

The CDR3 DNA is TGTGCCAGCAGCGTATCTCAGGGGTTGAACACCGGGGAGCTGTTTTTT. Its translation is CASSVSQGLNTGELFF. The chain has TRBV9 and TRBJ2-2; D possibly corresponds to TRBD1 (6 bases). CDR3 length: 16 amino acids. Looked up from germline, CDR1 is SGDLS and CDR2 is YYNGEE. Trimming removed 1 base at V and 1 base at J, with 11 bases between. Together with reference TRBV9 and TRBJ2-2, the CDR3 gives the full variable domain: DSGVTQTPKHLITATGQRVTLRCSPRSGDLSVYWYQQSLDQGLQFLIQYYNGEERAKGNILERFSAQQFPDLHSELNLSSLELGDSALYFCASSVSQGLNTGELFFGEGSRLTVL.

V is TRBV7-9 and J is TRBJ2-1, with 7 positions matching TRBD2. Germline values: CDR1 SEHNR, CDR2 FQNEAQ (reference sequence). This CDR3 comprises 14 residues. Trimming took 1 base from V and 7 from J; bases not matched to a gene: 4. The CDR3 sequence is CASSLGVSGNEQFF. The CDR3 DNA reads as TGTGCCAGCAGCTTAGGGGTTAGCGGGAATGAGCAGTTCTTC.

V and J are TRBV7-9 and TRBJ2-7; D is undetermined. The CDR3 runs to 13 residues. Germline assignment: CDR1 SEHNR and CDR2 FQNEAQ (reference sequence). Trimming pared 1 base from V and 2 bases from J, leaving 6 bases between. CDR3 DNA sequence: TGTGCCAGCAGCTTAGGTAGTGCCTACGAGCAGTACTTC. It specifies CASSLGSAYEQYF.

This clone was counted once. This sequence joins TRBV6-5 and TRBJ2-7; 8 bases align to TRBD1. The J segment lost 4 bases and the V segment lost 2 bases, leaving 7 bases of the junction unmatched. The CDR3 contains 15 residues. Germline values: CDR1 MNHEY, CDR2 SVGAGI. CDR3 loop: CASSYTRTGLYEQYF. DNA for the CDR3: TGTGCCAGCAGTTACACTAGGACAGGGTTATACGAGCAGTACTTC.

This clone was seen once. This CDR3 reads CASSLIFGGPETQYF. The CDR3 DNA reads as TGTGCCAGCAGTTTAATCTTTGGGGGGCCAGAGACCCAGTACTTC. The rearrangement links TRBV27 to TRBJ2-5; D could derive from TRBD1 or TRBD2 (6 bases each). Germline lookup yields CDR1 MNHEY and CDR2 SMNVEV (reference sequence). The CDR3 has 15 residues. V lost 2 bases to trimming and J lost 4 bases, with 14 bases between them.

The CDR3 DNA sequence: TGTGCCAGCAGTGGATTCTTGCATAGCTCTGGAAACACCATATATTTT. The encoded protein is CASSGFLHSSGNTIYF. The chain employs TRBV6-1 and TRBJ1-3, with unresolved D. The CDR3 is 16 amino acids. Trimming took 4 bases from V and 0 from J, leaving 13 bases between them. From germline, CDR1 is MNHNS and CDR2 SASEGT.

V usage is TRBV4-2 and J usage is TRBJ2-2, with TRBD2 matching 9 bases. Germline lookup yields CDR1 LGHNA and CDR2 YNFKEQ. Losses at the gene ends were 8 bases for V and 0 bases for J; bases not matched to a gene: 4. The CDR3 runs to 15 residues. The CDR3 nucleotides are TGTGCCAGCGGGCCTAGCGGGGCGAACACCGGGGAGCTGTTTTTT. It is translated as CASGPSGANTGELFF.

V and J are TRBV4-1 and TRBJ1-3, with TRBD1 identical over 12 bases. J was trimmed by 3 bases and V by 4 bases; bases with no gene match: 10. Germline V gene data show CDR1 as MGHRA and CDR2 as YSYEKL. The CDR3 length is 18 residues. In DNA form, the CDR3 reads TGCGCCAGCAGCCGACCGGGACAGGGGGCTAGTAGTGGAAACACCATATATTTT. Translation gives CASSRPGQGASSGNTIYF.

A word on this clone: A read error may account for a junction end that differs from germline. The chain uses TRBV2 and TRBJ1-1; 7 positions agree with TRBD1. CDR3 length equals 12 residues. The V gene's germline CDR1 is SNHLY and CDR2 FYNNEI. CDR3: CASKTGNAEAFF. The CDR3, as DNA: TGTGCCAGCAAGACAGGGAACGCTGAAGCTTTCTTT.

The chain recombines TRBV30 with TRBJ1-2; no firm D call. The ends were cut back, 0 bases at V and 5 bases at J, with 10 bases in the middle. The CDR3 length is 13 residues. From germline, CDR1 is GTSNPN and CDR2 SVGIG (reference sequence). The CDR3 here is CAWSVDNYYGYTF. The CDR3 DNA reads as TGTGCCTGGAGTGTCGACAACTATTATGGCTACACCTTC.

The chain carries TRBV15 and TRBJ2-7; D remains unclear. CDR3 size: 14 residues. Trimming stripped 0 bases from V and 6 bases from J, with 12 bases between. The V gene's germline CDR1 is LNHNV and CDR2 YYDKDF (reference sequence). The CDR3 sequence is CATSRDLKDGEQYF. CDR3 DNA: TGTGCCACCAGCAGAGATCTTAAGGATGGCGAGCAGTACTTC.

This clone was recorded once. The chain carries TRBV25-1 and TRBJ2-5; 11 bases fit TRBD2. This CDR3 is 15 amino acids long. J was trimmed by 5 bases and V by 4 bases; bases with no gene match: 6. Germline V gene lookup returns CDR1 MGHDK and CDR2 SYGVNS. This chain's CDR3 is CASSVHTSGGETQYF. The CDR3 DNA reads as TGTGCCAGCAGTGTCCACACTAGCGGGGGTGAGACCCAGTACTTC.